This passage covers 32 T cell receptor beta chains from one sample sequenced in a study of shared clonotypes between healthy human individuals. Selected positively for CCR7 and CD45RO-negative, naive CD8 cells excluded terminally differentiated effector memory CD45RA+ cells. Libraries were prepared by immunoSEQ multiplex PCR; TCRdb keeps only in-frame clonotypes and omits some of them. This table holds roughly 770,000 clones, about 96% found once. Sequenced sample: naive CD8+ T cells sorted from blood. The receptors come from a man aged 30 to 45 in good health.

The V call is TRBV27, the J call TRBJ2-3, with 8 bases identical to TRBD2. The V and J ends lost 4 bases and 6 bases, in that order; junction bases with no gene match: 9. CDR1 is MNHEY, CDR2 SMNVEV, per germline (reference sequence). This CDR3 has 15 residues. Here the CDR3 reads CASSSGGRPTDTQYF. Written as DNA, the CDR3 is TGTGCCAGCAGTTCGGGCGGGAGGCCAACGGATACGCAGTATTTT.

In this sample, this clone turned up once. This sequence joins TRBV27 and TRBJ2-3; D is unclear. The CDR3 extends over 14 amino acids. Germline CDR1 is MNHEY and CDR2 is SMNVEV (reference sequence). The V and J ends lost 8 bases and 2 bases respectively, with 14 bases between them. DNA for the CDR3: TGTGCCAGCGCAAAGCTCCCATTCACAGATACGCAGTATTTT. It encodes CASAKLPFTDTQYF.

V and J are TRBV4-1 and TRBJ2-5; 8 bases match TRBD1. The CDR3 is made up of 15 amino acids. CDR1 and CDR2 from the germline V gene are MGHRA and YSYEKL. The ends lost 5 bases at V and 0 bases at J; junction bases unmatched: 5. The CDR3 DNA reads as TGCGCCAGCAGCGCAGACAGGGGCTACCAAGAGACCCAGTACTTC. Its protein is CASSADRGYQETQYF.

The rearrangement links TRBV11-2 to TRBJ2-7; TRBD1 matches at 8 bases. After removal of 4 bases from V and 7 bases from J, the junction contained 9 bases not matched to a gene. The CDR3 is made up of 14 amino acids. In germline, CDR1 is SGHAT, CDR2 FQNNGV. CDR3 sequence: CASSSETGEWEQYF. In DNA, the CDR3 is TGTGCCAGCAGCTCGGAGACAGGGGAATGGGAGCAGTACTTC. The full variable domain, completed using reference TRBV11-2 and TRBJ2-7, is EAGVAQSPRYKIIEKRQSVAFWCNPISGHATLYWYQQILGQGPKLLIQFQNNGVVDDSQLPKDRFSAERLKGVDSTLKIQPAKLEDSAVYLCASSSETGEWEQYFGPGTRLTVT.

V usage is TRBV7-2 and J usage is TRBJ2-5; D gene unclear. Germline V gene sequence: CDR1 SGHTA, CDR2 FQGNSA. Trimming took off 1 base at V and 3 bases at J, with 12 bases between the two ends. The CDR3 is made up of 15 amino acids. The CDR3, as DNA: TGTGCCAGCAGCTTAGTCACACTTAGAAAAGAGACCCAGTACTTC. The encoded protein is CASSLVTLRKETQYF.

The CDR3 nucleotides are TGTGCCAGCAGTTACGGCGGGAGGGCAAGTGAGCAGTTCTTC. Protein: CASSYGGRASEQFF. The chain links TRBV6-5 to TRBJ2-1, with 9 bases identical to TRBD2. Losses at the gene ends were 2 bases for V and 9 bases for J; bases not matched to a gene: 5. The CDR3 has 14 amino acids. From germline, CDR1 is MNHEY and CDR2 SVGAGI.

CDR3: CASSPLTVISYNEQFF. CDR3 bases: TGCGCCAGCAGCCCGTTGACAGTTATCTCCTACAATGAGCAGTTCTTC. The gene calls are TRBV5-1 and TRBJ2-1; tentatively, D is TRBD1 (5 bases). CDR3 length: 16 amino acids. Germline loops: CDR1 SGHRS, CDR2 YFSETQ. Trimming cost V 4 bases and J 0 bases, with 14 bases left between them.

CDR3 loop: CASSQVTGTGTFSGANVLTF. DNA of the CDR3: TGCGCCAGCAGCCAGGTTACCGGGACAGGTACATTCTCTGGGGCCAACGTCCTGACTTTC. The chain links TRBV4-3 to TRBJ2-6; 8 positions match TRBD1. This CDR3 spans 20 amino acids. The germline CDR1 and CDR2 sequences are LGHNA and YSLEER. J was trimmed by 0 bases and V by 3 bases; bases with no gene match: 13.

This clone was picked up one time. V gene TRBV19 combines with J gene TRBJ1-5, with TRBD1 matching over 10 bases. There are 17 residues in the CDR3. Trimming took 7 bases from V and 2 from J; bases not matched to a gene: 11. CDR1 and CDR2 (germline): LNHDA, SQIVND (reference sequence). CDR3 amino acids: CASTPGQGLFGNQPQHF. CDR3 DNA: TGTGCCAGTACCCCGGGACAGGGGCTCTTCGGCAATCAGCCCCAGCATTTT.

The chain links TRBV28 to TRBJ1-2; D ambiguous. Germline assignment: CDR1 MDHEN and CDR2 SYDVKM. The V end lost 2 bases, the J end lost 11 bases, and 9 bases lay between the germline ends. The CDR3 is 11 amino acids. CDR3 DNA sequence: TGTGCCAGCAGTTTAATGTCTGGGTACACCTTC. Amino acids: CASSLMSGYTF.

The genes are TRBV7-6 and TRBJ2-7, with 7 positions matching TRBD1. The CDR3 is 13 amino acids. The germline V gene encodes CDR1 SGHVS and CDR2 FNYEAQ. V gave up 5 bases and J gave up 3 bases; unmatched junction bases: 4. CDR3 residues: CASSPGTDYEQYF. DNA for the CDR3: TGTGCCAGCAGCCCCGGGACAGACTACGAGCAGTACTTC.

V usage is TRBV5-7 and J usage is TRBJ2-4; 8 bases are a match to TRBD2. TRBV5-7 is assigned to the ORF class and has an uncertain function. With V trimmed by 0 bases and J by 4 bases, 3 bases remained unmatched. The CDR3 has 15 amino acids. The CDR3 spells CASSLGTSGKNIQYF. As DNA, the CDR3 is TGTGCCAGCAGCTTGGGAACTAGCGGTAAAAACATTCAGTACTTC.

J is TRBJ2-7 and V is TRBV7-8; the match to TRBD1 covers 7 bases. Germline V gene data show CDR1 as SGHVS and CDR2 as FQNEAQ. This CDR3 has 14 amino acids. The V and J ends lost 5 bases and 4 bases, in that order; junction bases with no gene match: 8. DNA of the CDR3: TGTGCCAGCAGCAAACGGACAGGTAAGTACGAGCAGTACTTC. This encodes CASSKRTGKYEQYF.

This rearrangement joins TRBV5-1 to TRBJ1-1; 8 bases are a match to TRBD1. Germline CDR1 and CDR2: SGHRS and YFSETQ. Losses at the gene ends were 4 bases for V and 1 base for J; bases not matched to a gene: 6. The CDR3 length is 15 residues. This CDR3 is CASSAQQGENTEAFF. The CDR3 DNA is TGCGCCAGCAGCGCCCAACAGGGGGAGAACACTGAAGCTTTCTTT.

The CDR3 DNA reads TGTGCCAGCAGTGCCAGCGGGAGGGAGATTTACGAGCAGTACTTC. Amino acids: CASSASGREIYEQYF. The gene calls are TRBV2 and TRBJ2-7; TRBD2 agrees at 10 bases. The J segment lost 4 bases and the V segment lost 4 bases, leaving 7 bases of the junction unmatched. The CDR3 totals 15 residues. Looked up from germline, CDR1 is SNHLY and CDR2 is FYNNEI.

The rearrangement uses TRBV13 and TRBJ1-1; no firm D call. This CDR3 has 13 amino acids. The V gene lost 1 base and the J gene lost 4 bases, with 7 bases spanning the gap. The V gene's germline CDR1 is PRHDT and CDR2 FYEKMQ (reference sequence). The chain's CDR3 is CASSLARGTEAFF. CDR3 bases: TGTGCCAGCAGCTTAGCCCGGGGCACTGAAGCTTTCTTT.

The CDR3 DNA reads TGTGCCAGTAGTATCCCCACGAACAGGGGCCCAAATCAGCCCCAGCATTTT. Encoded protein: CASSIPTNRGPNQPQHF. The chain has TRBV19 and TRBJ1-5, with 7 bases fitting TRBD1. CDR3 size: 17 residues. Looked up from germline, CDR1 is LNHDA and CDR2 is SQIVND (reference sequence). Trimming cost V 3 bases and J 4 bases; bases outside gene matches: 12. Based on the CDR3 plus reference TRBV19 and TRBJ1-5, the full variable domain is DGGITQSPKYLFRKEGQNVTLSCEQNLNHDAMYWYRQDPGQGLRLIYYSQIVNDFQKGDIAEGYSVSREKKESFPLTVTSAQKNPTAFYLCASSIPTNRGPNQPQHFGDGTRLSIL.

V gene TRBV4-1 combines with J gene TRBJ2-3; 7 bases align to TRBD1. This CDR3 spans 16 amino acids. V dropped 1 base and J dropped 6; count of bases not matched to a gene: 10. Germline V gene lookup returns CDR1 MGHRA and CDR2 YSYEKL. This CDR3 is CASSQGVRQGRDTQYF. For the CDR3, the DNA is TGCGCCAGCAGCCAAGGGGTTAGACAGGGACGGGATACGCAGTATTTT.

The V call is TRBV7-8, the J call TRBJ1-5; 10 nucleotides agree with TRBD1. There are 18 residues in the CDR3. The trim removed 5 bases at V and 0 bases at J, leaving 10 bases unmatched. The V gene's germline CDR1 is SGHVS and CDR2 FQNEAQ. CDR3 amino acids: CASSAGQGRTDSNQPQHF. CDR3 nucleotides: TGTGCCAGCAGCGCGGGACAGGGGCGAACCGATAGCAATCAGCCCCAGCATTTT. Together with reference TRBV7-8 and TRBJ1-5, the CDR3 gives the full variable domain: GAGVSQSPRYKVAKRGQDVALRCDPISGHVSLFWYQQALGQGPEFLTYFQNEAQLDKSGLPSDRFFAERPEGSVSTLKIQRTQQEDSAVYLCASSAGQGRTDSNQPQHFGDGTRLSIL.

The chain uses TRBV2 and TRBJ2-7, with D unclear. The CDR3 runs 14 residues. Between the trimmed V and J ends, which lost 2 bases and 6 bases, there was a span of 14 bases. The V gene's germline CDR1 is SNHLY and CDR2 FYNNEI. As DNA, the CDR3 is TGTGCCAGCAGTGAAAGGGTCCTACAGTCCGAGCAGTACTTC. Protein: CASSERVLQSEQYF.

The CDR3 DNA reads TGCAGCGTTGGGGTAGCGAATGACTACGAGCAGTACTTC. It encodes CSVGVANDYEQYF. The chain couples TRBV29-1 to TRBJ2-7, with a tentative D call TRBD2 (5 bases). CDR1 is SQVTM, CDR2 ANQGSEA, per germline. The CDR3 runs 13 residues. Trimming took 4 bases from V and 3 from J, leaving 13 bases between them.

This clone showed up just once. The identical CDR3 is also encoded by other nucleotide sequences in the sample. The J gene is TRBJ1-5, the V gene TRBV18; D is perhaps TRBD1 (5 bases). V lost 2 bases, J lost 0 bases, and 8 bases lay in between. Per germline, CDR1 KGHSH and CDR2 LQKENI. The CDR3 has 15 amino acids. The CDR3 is CASSPGTDSNQPQHF. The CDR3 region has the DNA TGTGCCAGCTCACCAGGGACTGATAGCAATCAGCCCCAGCATTTT.

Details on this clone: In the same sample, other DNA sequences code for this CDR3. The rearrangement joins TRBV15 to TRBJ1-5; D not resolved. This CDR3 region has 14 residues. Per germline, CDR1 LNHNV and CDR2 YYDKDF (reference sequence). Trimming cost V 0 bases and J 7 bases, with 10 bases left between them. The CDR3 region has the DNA TGTGCCACCAGCAGAGATCGGGCGGGGCAGCCCCAGCATTTT. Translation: CATSRDRAGQPQHF.

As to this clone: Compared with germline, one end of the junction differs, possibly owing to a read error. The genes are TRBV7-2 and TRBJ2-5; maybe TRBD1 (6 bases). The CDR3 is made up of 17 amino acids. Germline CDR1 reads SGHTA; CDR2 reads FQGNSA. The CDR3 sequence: CASSLPTMGTTQGTQYF. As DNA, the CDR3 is TGTGCCAGCAGCTTACCGACGATGGGGACAACACAAGGGACCCAGTACTTC.

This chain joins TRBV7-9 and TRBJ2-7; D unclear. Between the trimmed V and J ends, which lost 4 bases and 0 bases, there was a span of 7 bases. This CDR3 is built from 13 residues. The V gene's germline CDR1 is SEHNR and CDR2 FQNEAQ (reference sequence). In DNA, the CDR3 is TGTGCCAGCAGCTCGCCCACCTCCTACGAGCAGTACTTC. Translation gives CASSSPTSYEQYF.

The CDR3 reads CASSFGHHTGELFF. In DNA form, the CDR3 reads TGTGCCAGCAGCTTTGGCCATCACACCGGGGAGCTGTTTTTT. The chain links TRBV7-3 to TRBJ2-2; D is undetermined. V lost 3 bases and J 3 bases, leaving 8 bases between the germline ends. CDR1 is SGHTA, CDR2 FQGTGA, per germline. This CDR3 contains 14 residues.

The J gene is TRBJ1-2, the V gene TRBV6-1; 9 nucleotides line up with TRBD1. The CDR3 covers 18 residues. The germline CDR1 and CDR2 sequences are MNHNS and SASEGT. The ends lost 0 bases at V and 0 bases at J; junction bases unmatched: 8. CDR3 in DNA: TGTGCCAGCAGTGAAGCGCCCGGGACAGGGTCCGCTAACTATGGCTACACCTTC. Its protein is CASSEAPGTGSANYGYTF.

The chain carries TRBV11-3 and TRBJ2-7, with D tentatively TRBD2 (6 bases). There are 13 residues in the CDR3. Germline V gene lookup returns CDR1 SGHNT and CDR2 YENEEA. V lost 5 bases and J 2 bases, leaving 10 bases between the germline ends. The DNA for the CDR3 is TGTGCCAGCAGCGGGGGGAGCGCCTACGAGCAGTACTTC. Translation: CASSGGSAYEQYF.

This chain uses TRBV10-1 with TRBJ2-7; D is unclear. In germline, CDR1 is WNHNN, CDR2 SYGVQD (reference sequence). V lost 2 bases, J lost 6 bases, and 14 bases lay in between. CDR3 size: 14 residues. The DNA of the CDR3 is TGCGCCAGCAGTGAGCTCGCAGGAGCTAGCGAGCAGTACTTC. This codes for CASSELAGASEQYF.

CDR3 DNA sequence: TGTGCCAGCGCCACAGGGTTATCCTACGAGCAGTACTTC. This sequence encodes CASATGLSYEQYF. The chain has TRBV5-6 and TRBJ2-7; a possible D gene is TRBD1 (6 bases). The CDR3 runs to 13 residues. Between the trimmed V and J ends, which lost 7 bases and 1 base, there was a span of 12 bases. CDR1 and CDR2 (germline): SGHDT, YYEEEE.

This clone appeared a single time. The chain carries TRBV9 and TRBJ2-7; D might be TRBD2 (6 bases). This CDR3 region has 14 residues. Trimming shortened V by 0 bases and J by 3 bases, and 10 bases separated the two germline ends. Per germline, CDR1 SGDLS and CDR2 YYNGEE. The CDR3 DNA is TGTGCCAGCAGCGTAGGAGTGGGACTCTACGAGCAGTACTTC. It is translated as CASSVGVGLYEQYF.

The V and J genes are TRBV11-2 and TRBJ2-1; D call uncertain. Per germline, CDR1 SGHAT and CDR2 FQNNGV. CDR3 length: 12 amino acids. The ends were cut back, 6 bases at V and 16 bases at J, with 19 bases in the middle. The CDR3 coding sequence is TGTGCCAGCAGTCTTTATCCCGGCCATCTTTTCTTC. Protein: CASSLYPGHLFF.